This T cell receptor (beta chain) originates from a study of cytomegalovirus exposure and HLA in healthy donors. The 120-subject validation cohort, separate from the roughly 700-subject first cohort, included the donors. Measured with immunoSEQ multiplex PCR; TCRdb has only the in-frame clones, and not every one. The sample records roughly 310,000 clones, roughly 88% being singletons. The germline V gene has CDR1 MNHNY and CDR2 SVGAGI (reference sequence). Trimming shortened V by 6 bases and J by 3 bases, and 20 bases separated the two germline ends. The CDR3 is made up of 16 amino acids. The chain is built from TRBV6-6 and TRBJ1-2; D may be TRBD1 (5 bases). Sample: PBMCs. This receptor was identified in a young man in good health and CMV-seronegative. CDR3 nucleotide sequence: TGTGCCAGCAGATATCCCGTTGGGGGGAGGGACTATGGCTACACCTTC. This translates into CASRYPVGGRDYGYTF.